A selection of T cell receptor beta chains follows, all from one sample in a study of response to subunit inactivated influenza vaccine. TCRdb itself ran the RT-PCR reads through MiXCR, one entry per CDR3 protein. The table includes hundreds of thousands of distinct CDR3 sequences, around 15% detected once. Sample: PBMCs from blood, taken around 15 days before vaccination. The receptors stem from a man aged 50 or older who received an inactivated influenza vaccine. CDR3s include the opening cysteine and the closing phenylalanine or tryptophan. Fields, in order: D gene, J gene, CDR3 length, clone size, V gene, CDR3 protein, CDR3 DNA. The D gene is left open where the match is weak. Clone size is given for some rows only: seen once, a few or many times, or a class if the clone is expanded.

>-|TRBJ2-6|16|-|TRBV4-3
CASSQDLGIGANVLTF
TGCGCCAGCAGCCAAGATCTGGGAATTGGGGCCAACGTCCTGACTTTC
>-|TRBJ2-7|13|few|TRBV25-1
CASSVQTGYEQYF
TGTGCCAGCAGTGTCCAGACAGGCTACGAGCAGTACTTC
>TRBD1|TRBJ2-7|15|-|TRBV6-1
CASRPWTGGVYEQYF
TGTGCCAGCAGGCCCTGGACAGGGGGCGTCTACGAGCAGTACTTC
>TRBD1|TRBJ2-7|15|few|TRBV14
CASSQGTGDFYEQYF
TGTGCCAGCAGCCAAGGGACAGGGGATTTCTACGAGCAGTACTTC
>TRBD1|TRBJ2-2|15|few|TRBV29-1
CSVEERGQHTGELFF
TGCAGCGTTGAAGAAAGGGGACAGCACACCGGGGAGCTGTTTTTT
>-|TRBJ1-5|14|few|TRBV9
CASSADPSNQPQHF
TGTGCCAGCAGTGCTGACCCCTCCAATCAGCCCCAGCATTTT
>-|TRBJ2-5|13|-|TRBV24-1
CATSPTAEETQYF
TGTGCCACCAGTCCGACAGCTGAAGAGACCCAGTACTTC
>-|TRBJ1-6|13|few|TRBV7-6
CASSAGGNSPLHF
TGTGCCAGCAGCGCAGGTGGTAATTCACCCCTCCACTTT
>-|TRBJ2-5|13|-|TRBV20-1
CSAEGPGGETQYF
TGCAGTGCTGAGGGCCCGGGTGGGGAGACCCAGTACTTC
>-|TRBJ1-4|16|many|TRBV6-5
CASSFARGGPNEKLFF
TGTGCCAGCAGTTTCGCCCGAGGAGGGCCTAATGAAAAACTGTTTTTT
>TRBD1|TRBJ2-7|14|many|TRBV5-1
CASSLGQGSDEQYF
TGCGCCAGCAGCTTGGGACAGGGAAGTGACGAGCAGTACTTC
>TRBD1|TRBJ2-5|14|many|TRBV20-1
CSARTRDSQETQYF
TGCAGTGCTAGGACTCGGGACAGCCAAGAGACCCAGTACTTC
>-|TRBJ2-5|15|-|TRBV5-5
CASSFSPLEQETQYF
TGTGCCAGCAGCTTTTCGCCGCTTGAGCAAGAGACCCAGTACTTC
>TRBD1|TRBJ2-1|16|few|TRBV7-9
CASSSYRTGDYNEQFF
TGTGCCAGCAGCTCCTACAGGACAGGGGACTACAATGAGCAGTTCTTC
>TRBD2|TRBJ2-5|15|-|TRBV20-1
CSAEAGLADQETQYF
TGCAGTGCTGAGGCGGGACTAGCGGACCAAGAGACCCAGTACTTC
>-|TRBJ2-2|15|many|TRBV15
CATEDRFANTGELFF
TGTGCCACTGAAGACAGGTTCGCGAACACCGGGGAGCTGTTTTTT
>-|TRBJ2-7|13|few|TRBV24-1
CATSDLSRGEQYF
TGTGCCACCAGTGATTTGTCCAGGGGCGAGCAGTACTTC
>-|TRBJ1-1|15|-|TRBV4-2
CASSQEETPNTEAFF
TGTGCCAGCAGCCAAGAGGAGACACCAAACACTGAAGCTTTCTTT